This T cell receptor beta chain originates from a study of STAT5B mutations in CD4+ large granular lymphocyte leukemia. Regarding the study as a whole: 8/27 top patient clones versus 2/35 control clones were TRBV06-family.

Control samples were healthy donors' buffy coats. The assay was run at survey level. This table comes from immunoSEQ multiplex PCR, and its TCRdb copy is limited to in-frame clones, with some not included. Here the sample spans under 35,000 clones, 68% being singletons. The CDR3 has 13 residues. The germline V gene encodes CDR1 SGHNT and CDR2 YYREEE (reference sequence). V was cut by 3 bases and J by 2 bases, with 8 bases left in between. This clone turned up a few times. What it binds is not known. The chain couples TRBV5-4 to TRBJ1-2; D ambiguous. The sequence derives from a human donor in good health. Sequenced sample: CD4+ T cells from blood buffy coats. CDR3 sequence reads: CASSSDGNYGYTF. The CDR3 bases are TGTGCCAGCAGCTCGGACGGCAACTATGGCTACACCTTC.